The T cell receptor beta chain under discussion was sequenced for a study of radiotherapy plus CTLA-4 blockade in lung cancer. For the study at large: Disease control was present in under 35% of patients, and objective responses in less than 20%. The study, taken as a whole, reports: Expansion of tumor-derived TCR clones was observed in blood after radiotherapy plus ipilimumab.

V was clipped by 3 bases and J by 0 bases, with 18 bases between them. This CDR3 contains 18 residues. The germline CDR1 and CDR2 sequences are LNHDA and SQIVND (reference sequence). Method: immunoSEQ multiplex PCR; TCRdb's copy keeps in-frame clones and lacks some. There are roughly 100,000 clones in the sample; roughly 84% occur only once, and less than 2.5% lies in the top ten. Regarding this clone: As yet, its antigen is unknown.

The gene calls are TRBV19 and TRBJ1-5; weak D call: TRBD1 (6 bases). The TCR comes from a human donor with non-small cell lung cancer that progressed on radiotherapy plus ipilimumab. Some clones in this sample may be carry-over from other donors' samples. Source: peripheral blood, taken from a patient treated with radiotherapy plus ipilimumab. The CDR3 is CASSMGRGAAYSNQPQHF. CDR3 nucleotide sequence: TGTGCCAGTAGTATGGGGCGGGGGGCAGCGTATAGCAATCAGCCCCAGCATTTT.